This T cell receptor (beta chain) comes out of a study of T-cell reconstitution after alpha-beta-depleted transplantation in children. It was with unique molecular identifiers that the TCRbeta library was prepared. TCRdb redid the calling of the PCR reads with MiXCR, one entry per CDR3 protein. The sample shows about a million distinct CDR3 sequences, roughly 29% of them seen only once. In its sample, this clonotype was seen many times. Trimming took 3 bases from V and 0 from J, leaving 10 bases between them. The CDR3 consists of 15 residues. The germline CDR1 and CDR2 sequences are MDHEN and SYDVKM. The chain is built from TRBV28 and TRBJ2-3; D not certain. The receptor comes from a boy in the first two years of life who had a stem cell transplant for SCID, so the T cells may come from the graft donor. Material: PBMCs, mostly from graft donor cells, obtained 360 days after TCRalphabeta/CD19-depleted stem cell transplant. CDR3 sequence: CASSFTGPSTDTQYF. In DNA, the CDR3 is TGTGCCAGCAGTTTCACCGGGCCTAGCACAGATACGCAGTATTTT.